This T cell receptor beta chain was profiled in a study of tumor-infiltrating lymphocytes in primary liver carcinoma (dated by TCRdb to 2015 to 2018). Study-wide context: Of the five patients, three men and two women aged 30 to 69 years, four had hepatocellular carcinoma and one had combined HCC and intrahepatic cholangiocarcinoma. Tumors of the five patients were stage T1-T3 N0M0 with maximum diameters of about 4.2 to 11 cm. Each sample produced roughly 3.65 to 7.13 million productive TCRbeta reads, and read depth showed no significant difference between tissue types. TCRbeta repertoire sequencing, expression microarrays and whole-exome sequencing were combined in the study across five regions of each liver tumor, with adjacent normal tissue and blood also included. A total of roughly 35 specimens from 5 patients went through TCRbeta repertoire sequencing, namely 25 tumor regions, 5 adjacent noncancerous liver tissues and 5 peripheral blood samples. To link TCRbeta repertoire diversity to the local molecular phenotype, the 20 to 30 tumor region samples were profiled with Agilent mRNA microarrays. High reproducibility was observed for the technical replicate repertoires, with mean shared-clone rates approximately 0.9 and correlation coefficients above 0.95. Paper-wide results and their limitations: Repertoire overlap was higher between tumor regions (mean roughly 35%) than tumor-adjacent (approximately 17%) or tumor-blood (approximately 14%) pairs, consistent with antigen-driven expansion. Because sequencing covered only the TCR beta chain and unpaired alpha chains were not captured, true repertoire diversity is likely underestimated. The top 250 clones made up a significantly larger repertoire fraction in tumors than in blood (p = 0.039). Because the samples were bulk and unsorted, CD4+ and CD8+ T cell repertoires could not be compared. Only about 7-24% of top clones were present in all five regions of a tumor, suggesting spatial heterogeneity of tumor-infiltrating T cells. The study included only a few patients, and the authors note findings should be validated in a larger study.

Ends included, the CDR3 has 14 residues. Via the germline V gene, CDR1 is SQVTM and CDR2 ANQGSEA. A constant-region primer and ProtoScript II reverse transcriptase were used to reverse-transcribe TCRbeta-specific cDNA from 500 ng total RNA. TCRbeta libraries were built with three nested multiplex PCR rounds, a slightly modified ARM-PCR procedure. Each of the first two PCR rounds ran for roughly 9 cycles and used multiplex TRBV1-TRBV30 forward primers together with a Cbeta reverse primer. Sample barcodes and Illumina adapters were added in a final 25-cycle PCR with Deep VentR polymerase. Before sequencing, amplicons between 200 and 500 bp were purified from gel using a QIAquick gel extraction kit. An Illumina HiSeq 2500 was used to sequence the TCRbeta amplicons with 250-bp paired-end reads. From the authors' description of their analysis: Quality trimming of reads was performed with Trimmomatic v0.33, and paired reads were merged with FLASH v1.2.11 so that full CDR3 sequences could be recovered. V, D and J germline segments were assigned to the rearranged TCRbeta sequences using MiGEC v1.2.1b. Clonotype statistics, along with Shannon-Wiener diversity indices, were calculated using VDJtools v1.0.0. To cut down on sampling bias, every analysis after diversity analysis relied on just the 250 most abundant clonotypes from each sample. Using fastp trimming at Q25 and MiXCR clonotype assembly, TCRdb reanalyzed the public sequencing data and kept in-frame beta chains. CDR3 protein duplicates are merged, each entry listing the most common genes and DNA. The V and J calls were determined by TCRdb, not by the authors. In all, the sample holds around 60,000 distinct CDR3 sequences, and 71% of those were seen once. Of the sample, less than 45% falls within the top ten clones.

Notes on this clonotype: Its specific antigen is unknown. As the CDR3 is not closed by the conserved phenylalanine or tryptophan, this likely results from a read error. The DNA is left out, because the CDR3 cannot be placed on it with certainty; the CDR3 is given as TCRdb lists it.

Without any cell sorting, total RNA and DNA were extracted together from roughly 21-30 mg of bulk tissue using the AllPrep DNA/RNA mini kit. Between late 2015 and 2016, a handful of patients in China with histopathologically diagnosed primary liver carcinoma had surgical resection. Patients had chronic HBV infection and were treatment-naive at sampling. Each tumor was sampled at five spatially separated regions: the tumor centre plus the superior, inferior, left-lateral and right-lateral poles. More than 75% viable tumor cells were found by histology in every tumor sample. Fresh tumor and adjacent tissue pieces were bisected; one half was stored in RNAlater at -80°C, the other sent for histology.

The chain joins TRBV29-1 to TRBJ2-5; no DNA check was done on the table's D call, TRBD1. The sequence derives from a middle-aged man with primary liver carcinoma and hepatitis B virus infection. Source material: liver tumor tissue from sampling region 4. What this sample's cell subset or site label stands for: tumor region T4, right-lateral pole. The CDR3 region has the sequence CSVTGESSQDTQYL.